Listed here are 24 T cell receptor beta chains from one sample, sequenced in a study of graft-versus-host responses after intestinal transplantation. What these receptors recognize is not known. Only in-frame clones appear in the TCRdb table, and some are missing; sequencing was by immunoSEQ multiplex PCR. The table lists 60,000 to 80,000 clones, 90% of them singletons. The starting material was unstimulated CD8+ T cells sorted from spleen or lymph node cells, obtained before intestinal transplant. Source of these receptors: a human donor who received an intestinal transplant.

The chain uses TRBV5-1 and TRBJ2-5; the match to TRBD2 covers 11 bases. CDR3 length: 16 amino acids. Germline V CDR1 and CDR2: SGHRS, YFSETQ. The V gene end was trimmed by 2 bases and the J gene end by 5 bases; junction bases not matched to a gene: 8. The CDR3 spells CASSLLAGGPWETQYF. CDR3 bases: TGCGCCAGCAGCTTATTAGCGGGGGGGCCTTGGGAGACCCAGTACTTC.

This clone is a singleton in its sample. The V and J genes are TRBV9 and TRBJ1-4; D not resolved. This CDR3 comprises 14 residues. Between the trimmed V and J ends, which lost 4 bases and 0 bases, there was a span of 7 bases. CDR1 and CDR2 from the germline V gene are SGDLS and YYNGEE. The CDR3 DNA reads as TGTGCCAGCAGCTTGGCCGCAACTAATGAAAAACTGTTTTTT. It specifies CASSLAATNEKLFF. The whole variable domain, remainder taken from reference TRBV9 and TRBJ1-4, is DSGVTQTPKHLITATGQRVTLRCSPRSGDLSVYWYQQSLDQGLQFLIQYYNGEERAKGNILERFSAQQFPDLHSELNLSSLELGDSALYFCASSLAATNEKLFFGSGTQLSVL.

CDR3 bases: TGTGCCAGCAGCGACAGCGGGGGGGTCAACAATGAGCAGTTCTTC. Translated: CASSDSGGVNNEQFF. The chain recombines TRBV9 with TRBJ2-1; 10 bases are a match to TRBD2. The CDR3 has 15 amino acids. The germline gives CDR1 SGDLS, CDR2 YYNGEE. V dropped 3 bases and J dropped 5; count of bases not matched to a gene: 5.

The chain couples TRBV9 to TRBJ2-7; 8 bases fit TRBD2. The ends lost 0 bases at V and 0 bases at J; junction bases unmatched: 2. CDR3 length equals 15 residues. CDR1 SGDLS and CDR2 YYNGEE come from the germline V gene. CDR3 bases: TGTGCCAGCAGCGTAGGCGGGGGGTACTCCTACGAGCAGTACTTC. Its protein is CASSVGGGYSYEQYF.

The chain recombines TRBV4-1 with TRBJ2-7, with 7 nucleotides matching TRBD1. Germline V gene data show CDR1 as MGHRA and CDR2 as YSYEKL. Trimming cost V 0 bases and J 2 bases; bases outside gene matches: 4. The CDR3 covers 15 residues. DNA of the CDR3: TGCGCCAGCAGCCAAGATCCAGGACAGGCCTACGAGCAGTACTTC. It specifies CASSQDPGQAYEQYF.

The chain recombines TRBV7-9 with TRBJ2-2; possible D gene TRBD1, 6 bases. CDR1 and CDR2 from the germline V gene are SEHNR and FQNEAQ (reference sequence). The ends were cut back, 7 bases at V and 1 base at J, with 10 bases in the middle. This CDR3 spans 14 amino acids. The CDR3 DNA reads TGTGCCAGCACCGGGACACGGAACACCGGGGAGCTGTTTTTT. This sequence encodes CASTGTRNTGELFF.

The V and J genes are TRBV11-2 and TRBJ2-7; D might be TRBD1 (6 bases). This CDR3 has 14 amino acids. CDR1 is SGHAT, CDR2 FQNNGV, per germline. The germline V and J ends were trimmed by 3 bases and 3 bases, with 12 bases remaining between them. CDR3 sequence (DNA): TGTGCCAGCAGCTTTGCAGGGGCGAACTACGAGCAGTACTTC. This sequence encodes CASSFAGANYEQYF. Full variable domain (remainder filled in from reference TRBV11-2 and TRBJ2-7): EAGVAQSPRYKIIEKRQSVAFWCNPISGHATLYWYQQILGQGPKLLIQFQNNGVVDDSQLPKDRFSAERLKGVDSTLKIQPAKLEDSAVYLCASSFAGANYEQYFGPGTRLTVT.

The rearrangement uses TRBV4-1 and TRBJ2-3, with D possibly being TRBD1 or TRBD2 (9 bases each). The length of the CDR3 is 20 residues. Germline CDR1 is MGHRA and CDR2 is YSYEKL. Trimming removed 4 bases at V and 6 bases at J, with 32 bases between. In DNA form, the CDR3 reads TGCGCCAGCAGCCCGGACAGGGGACGACTATCGGCGGGGGGGCAGGATACGCAGTATTTT. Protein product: CASSPDRGRLSAGGQDTQYF.

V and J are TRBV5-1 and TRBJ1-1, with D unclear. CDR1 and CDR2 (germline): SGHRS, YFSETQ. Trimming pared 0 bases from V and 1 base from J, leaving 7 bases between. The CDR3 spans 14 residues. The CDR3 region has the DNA TGCGCCAGCAGCTTGGGGGCGACGAACACTGAAGCTTTCTTT. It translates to CASSLGATNTEAFF.

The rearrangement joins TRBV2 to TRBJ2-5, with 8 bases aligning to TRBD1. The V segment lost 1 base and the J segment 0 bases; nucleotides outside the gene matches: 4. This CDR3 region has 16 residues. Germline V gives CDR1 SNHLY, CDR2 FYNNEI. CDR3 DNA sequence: TGTGCCAGCAGTGAAGGAGGGACAGGAGACCAAGAGACCCAGTACTTC. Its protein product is CASSEGGTGDQETQYF. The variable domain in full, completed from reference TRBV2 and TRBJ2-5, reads EPEVTQTPSHQVTQMGQEVILRCVPISNHLYFYWYRQILGQKVEFLVSFYNNEISEKSEIFDDQFSVERPDGSNFTLKIRSTKLEDSAMYFCASSEGGTGDQETQYFGPGTRLLVL.

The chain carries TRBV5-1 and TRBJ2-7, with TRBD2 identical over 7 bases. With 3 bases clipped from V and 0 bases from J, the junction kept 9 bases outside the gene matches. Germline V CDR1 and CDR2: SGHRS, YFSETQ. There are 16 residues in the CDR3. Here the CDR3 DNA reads TGCGCCAGCAGCTCGGGCCAGGGAGGGGTCTCCTACGAGCAGTACTTC. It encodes CASSSGQGGVSYEQYF.

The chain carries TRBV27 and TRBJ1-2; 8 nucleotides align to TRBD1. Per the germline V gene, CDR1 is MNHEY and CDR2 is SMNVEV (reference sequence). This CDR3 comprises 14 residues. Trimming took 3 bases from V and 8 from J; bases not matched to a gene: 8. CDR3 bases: TGTGCCAGCAGTTTGCAGGGGGCTTTGGGGGGCTACACCTTC. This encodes CASSLQGALGGYTF.

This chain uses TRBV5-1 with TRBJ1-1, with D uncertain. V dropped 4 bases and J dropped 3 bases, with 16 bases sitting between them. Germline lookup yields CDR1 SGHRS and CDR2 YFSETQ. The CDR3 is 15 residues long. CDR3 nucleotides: TGCGCCAGCAGCCTGGGTCAACAGCTTTACACTGAAGCTTTCTTT. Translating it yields CASSLGQQLYTEAFF.

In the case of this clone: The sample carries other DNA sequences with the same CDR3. The CDR3 region is CASSLGGNEQFF. For the CDR3, the DNA is TGCGCCAGCAGCTTGGGCGGGAATGAGCAGTTCTTC. The gene calls are TRBV5-1 and TRBJ2-1; a possible D gene is TRBD2 (5 bases). This CDR3 contains 12 residues. Germline V gene sequence: CDR1 SGHRS, CDR2 YFSETQ. V was trimmed by 0 bases and J by 7 bases, leaving 5 bases between them.

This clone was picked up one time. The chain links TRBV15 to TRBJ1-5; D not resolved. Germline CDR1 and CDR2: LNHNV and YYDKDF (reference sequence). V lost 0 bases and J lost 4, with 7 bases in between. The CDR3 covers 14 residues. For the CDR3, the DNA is TGTGCCACCAGCAGAGATCGGGGAAATCAGCCCCAGCATTTT. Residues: CATSRDRGNQPQHF.

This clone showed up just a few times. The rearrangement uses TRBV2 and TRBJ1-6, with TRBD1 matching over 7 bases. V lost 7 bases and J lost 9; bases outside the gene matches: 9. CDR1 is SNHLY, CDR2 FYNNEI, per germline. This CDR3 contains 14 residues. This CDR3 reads CASKATGNSSPLHF. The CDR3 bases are TGTGCCAGCAAGGCGACAGGGAATTCTTCACCCCTCCACTTT. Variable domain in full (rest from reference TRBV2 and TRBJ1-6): EPEVTQTPSHQVTQMGQEVILRCVPISNHLYFYWYRQILGQKVEFLVSFYNNEISEKSEIFDDQFSVERPDGSNFTLKIRSTKLEDSAMYFCASKATGNSSPLHFGNGTRLTVT.

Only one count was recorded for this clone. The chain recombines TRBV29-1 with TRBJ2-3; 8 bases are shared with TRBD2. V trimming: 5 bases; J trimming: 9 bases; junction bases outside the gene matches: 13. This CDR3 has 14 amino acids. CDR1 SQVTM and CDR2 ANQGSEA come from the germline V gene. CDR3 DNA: TGCAGCGTTAAGTTGGGCGGGGGGTACCCGACGCAGTATTTT. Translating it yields CSVKLGGGYPTQYF.

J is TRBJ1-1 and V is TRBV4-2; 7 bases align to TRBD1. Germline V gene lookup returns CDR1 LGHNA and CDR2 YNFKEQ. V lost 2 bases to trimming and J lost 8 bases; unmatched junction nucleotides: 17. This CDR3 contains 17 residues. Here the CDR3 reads CASSQHGTAQDPDEAFF. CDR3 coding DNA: TGTGCCAGCAGCCAACATGGGACAGCCCAAGACCCCGACGAAGCTTTCTTT.

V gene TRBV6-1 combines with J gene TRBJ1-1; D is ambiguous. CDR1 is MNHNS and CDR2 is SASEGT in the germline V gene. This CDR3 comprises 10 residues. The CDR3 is CGSGWSEAFF. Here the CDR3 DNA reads TGTGGCTCGGGGTGGTCTGAAGCTTTCTTT.

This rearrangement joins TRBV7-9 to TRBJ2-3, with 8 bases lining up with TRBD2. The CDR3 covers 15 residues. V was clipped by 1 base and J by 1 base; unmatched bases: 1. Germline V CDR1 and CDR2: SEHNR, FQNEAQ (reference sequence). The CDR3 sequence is CASSLVTSGTDTQYF. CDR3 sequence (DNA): TGTGCCAGCAGCTTAGTGACTAGCGGCACAGATACGCAGTATTTT.

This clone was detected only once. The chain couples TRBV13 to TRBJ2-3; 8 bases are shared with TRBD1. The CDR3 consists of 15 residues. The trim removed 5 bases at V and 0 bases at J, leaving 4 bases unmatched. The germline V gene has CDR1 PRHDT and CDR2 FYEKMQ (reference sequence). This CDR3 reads CASSPRDRSTDTQYF. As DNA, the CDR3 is TGTGCCAGCAGCCCCCGGGACAGGAGCACAGATACGCAGTATTTT.

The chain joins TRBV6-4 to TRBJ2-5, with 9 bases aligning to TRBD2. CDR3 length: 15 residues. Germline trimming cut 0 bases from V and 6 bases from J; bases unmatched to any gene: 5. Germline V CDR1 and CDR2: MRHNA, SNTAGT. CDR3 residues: CASSDSPSGIQTQYF. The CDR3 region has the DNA TGTGCCAGCAGTGACTCCCCTAGCGGGATACAGACCCAGTACTTC.

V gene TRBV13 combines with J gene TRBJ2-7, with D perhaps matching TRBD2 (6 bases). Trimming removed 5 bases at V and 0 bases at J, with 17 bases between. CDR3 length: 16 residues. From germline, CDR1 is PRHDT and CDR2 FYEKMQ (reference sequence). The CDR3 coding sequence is TGTGCCAGCAGCCTCTGGGGGTTAGCGGCCTCCTACGAGCAGTACTTC. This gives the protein CASSLWGLAASYEQYF.

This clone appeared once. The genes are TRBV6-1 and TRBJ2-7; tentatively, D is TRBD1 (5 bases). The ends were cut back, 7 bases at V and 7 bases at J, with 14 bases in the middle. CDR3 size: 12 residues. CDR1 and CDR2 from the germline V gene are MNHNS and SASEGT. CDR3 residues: CASTKLGPEQYF. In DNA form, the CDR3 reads TGTGCCAGCACCAAGCTGGGGCCGGAGCAGTACTTC.